This T cell receptor beta chain was identified during a study of a mutant IDH1 vaccine in newly diagnosed glioma (dated by TCRdb to the early 2020s). As for the study more broadly: Across visits V03 through V10, patients got a total of eight vaccinations, given in weeks 1, 3, 5, 7, 11, 15, 19 and 23. Vaccination started 4-6 weeks after radiotherapy alone, or was given together with temozolomide cycles in the groups whose treatment included chemotherapy. Of the 32 patients who were treated, about 62% were male and 37.5% were female, and the mean age was around 40 years. Prior to enrollment, patients had been given standard therapy consisting of radiotherapy alone, temozolomide alone, or radiochemotherapy with temozolomide, with the combination given to most patients. Peripheral blood was drawn at six visits: V03 (baseline), V05, V07, V10, V12 and V13. Longitudinal TCRB deep sequencing was performed for some 25 treated patients wherever samples were available for exploratory analyses.

On the study overall, not on this receptor specifically: Vaccine-induced immune responses across multiple MHC alleles were detected in approximately 93% of patients. The authors noted that analyses of patient blood samples could not be reproduced because of sample limitations. Selection of PBMC samples for TCRB deep sequencing was based on availability. Changes in the top peripheral T cell clonotypes picked up by TCRB sequencing did not appear to be linked to pseudoprogression.

Library preparation was by the immunoSEQ multiplex PCR assay. Rearranged TCR beta chain sequences were amplified using the hsTCRB Kit according to the manufacturer's protocol. An Illumina MiSeq was used to sequence the TCRB libraries. Turning to the authors' computational methods: The kit vendor's proprietary platform handled demultiplexing, trimming and gene mapping. The clones in this table, taken by TCRdb from immuneACCESS, are in-frame only. Not every clone is retained; where verified, under half of the shortfall comes from an unresolved V gene, and the cause of the rest is unknown. For V, J and clone size, that table is used; D and trimming come from the DNA. Present in this sample are around 56,000 clones, 80% to 85% of which were seen just once. 6.5% to 9% of the sample belongs to the ten largest clones. Trimmed from V: 5 bases; trimmed from J: 4 bases; junction bases lacking a gene match: 9. The CDR3 goes from the cysteine to the phenylalanine over 16 residues. The kept DNA is CDR3 alone, 48 bases in frame from the first base. In the germline V gene (reference sequence), CDR1 corresponds to LNHDA and CDR2 to SQIVND.

The meaning of the sample's time point label: week 23, last vaccination. Each vaccine dose, consisting of 300 ug of a 20-mer mutant IDH1 peptide in Montanide, was administered subcutaneously with topical imiquimod. The donors had newly diagnosed IDH1-mutant astrocytomas of WHO grade 3 or 4 that showed loss of nuclear ATRX. The samples were drawn from NOA16, a multicentre, single-arm, open-label phase I trial in Germany that tested a mutant IDH1 peptide vaccine in humans for the first time. Genomic DNA for TCRB sequencing was isolated from EDTA blood with the DNeasy Blood and Tissue Kit. For this clone: Its target antigen remains unknown. The input lacks base qualities; no much larger clone sits a single base away.

Recombination joined TRBV19 with TRBJ1-2, and 11 bases in between align with TRBD1. This sequence originates from a woman aged 40-49 years with glioma. Some clones in this sample may be carry-over from other donors' samples. The sample here was PBMCs, taken from a glioma patient whose treatment included an IDH1 peptide vaccine. The CDR3 in this case is CASSGGQGDFGYGYTF. The nucleotide sequence reads TGTGCCAGTAGTGGGGGACAGGGGGACTTCGGCTATGGCTACACCTTC.